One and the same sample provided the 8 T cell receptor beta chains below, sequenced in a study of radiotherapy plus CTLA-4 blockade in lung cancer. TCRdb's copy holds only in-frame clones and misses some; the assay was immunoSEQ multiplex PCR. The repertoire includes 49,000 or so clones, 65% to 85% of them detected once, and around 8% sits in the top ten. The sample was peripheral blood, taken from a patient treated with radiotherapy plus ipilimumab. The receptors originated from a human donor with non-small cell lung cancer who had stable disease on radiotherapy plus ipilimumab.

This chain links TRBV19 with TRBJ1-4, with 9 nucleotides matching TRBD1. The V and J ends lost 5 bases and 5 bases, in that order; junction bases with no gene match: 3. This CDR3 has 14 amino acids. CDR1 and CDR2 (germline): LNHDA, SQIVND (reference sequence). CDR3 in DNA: TGTGCCAGTAGTGTGGGGACAGGGAATGAAAAACTGTTTTTT. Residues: CASSVGTGNEKLFF.

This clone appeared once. The CDR3 DNA sequence: TGTGCCAGCAGTGCGGCTGAGACAGCTTTCTACGAGCAGTACTTC. Its protein is CASSAAETAFYEQYF. The chain recombines TRBV6-1 with TRBJ2-7; perhaps TRBD1 as D (5 bases). The CDR3 is 15 amino acids. The germline CDR1 and CDR2 sequences are MNHNS and SASEGT. Trimming pared 4 bases from V and 3 bases from J, leaving 16 bases between.

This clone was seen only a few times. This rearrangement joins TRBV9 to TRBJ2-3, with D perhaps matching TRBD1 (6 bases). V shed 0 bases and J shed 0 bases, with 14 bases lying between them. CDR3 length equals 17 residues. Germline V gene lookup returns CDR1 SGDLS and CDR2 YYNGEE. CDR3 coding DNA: TGTGCCAGCAGCGTAGATGGGACATCCCCTAGCACAGATACGCAGTATTTT. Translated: CASSVDGTSPSTDTQYF.

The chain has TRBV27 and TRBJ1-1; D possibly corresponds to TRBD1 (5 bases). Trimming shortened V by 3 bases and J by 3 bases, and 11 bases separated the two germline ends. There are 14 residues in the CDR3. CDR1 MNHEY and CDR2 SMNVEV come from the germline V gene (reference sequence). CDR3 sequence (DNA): TGTGCCAGCAGTTTGGGGACCGCATACACTGAAGCTTTCTTT. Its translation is CASSLGTAYTEAFF.

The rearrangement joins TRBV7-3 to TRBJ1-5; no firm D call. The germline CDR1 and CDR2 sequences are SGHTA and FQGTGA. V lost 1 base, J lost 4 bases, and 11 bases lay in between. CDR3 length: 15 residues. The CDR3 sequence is CASSLNGNGNQPQHF. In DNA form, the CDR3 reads TGTGCCAGCAGCTTAAACGGGAATGGAAATCAGCCCCAGCATTTT.

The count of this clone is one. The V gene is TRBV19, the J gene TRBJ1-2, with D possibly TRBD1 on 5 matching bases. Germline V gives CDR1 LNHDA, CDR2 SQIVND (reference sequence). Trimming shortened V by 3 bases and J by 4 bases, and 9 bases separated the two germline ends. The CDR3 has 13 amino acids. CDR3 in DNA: TGTGCCAGTAGTATCGAGGGACTCTATGGCTACACCTTC. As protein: CASSIEGLYGYTF.

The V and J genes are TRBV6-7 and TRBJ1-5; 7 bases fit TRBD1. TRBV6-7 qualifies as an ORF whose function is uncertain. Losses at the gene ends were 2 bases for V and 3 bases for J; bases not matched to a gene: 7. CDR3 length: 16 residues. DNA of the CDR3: TGTGCCAGCAGTTACCACGACAGGGTGAACAATCAGCCCCAGCATTTT. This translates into CASSYHDRVNNQPQHF.

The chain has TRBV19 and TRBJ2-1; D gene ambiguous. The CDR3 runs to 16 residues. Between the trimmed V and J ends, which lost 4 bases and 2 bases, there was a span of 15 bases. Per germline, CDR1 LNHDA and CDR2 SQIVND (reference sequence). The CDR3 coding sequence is TGTGCCAGTAGTAAACGGGCGAGTAGCCCCTACAATGAGCAGTTCTTC. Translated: CASSKRASSPYNEQFF. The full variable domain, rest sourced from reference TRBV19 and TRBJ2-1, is DGGITQSPKYLFRKEGQNVTLSCEQNLNHDAMYWYRQDPGQGLRLIYYSQIVNDFQKGDIAEGYSVSREKKESFPLTVTSAQKNPTAFYLCASSKRASSPYNEQFFGPGTRLTVL.